This T cell receptor beta chain was obtained from a study of T cells in localized non-small cell lung cancer. Sequencing was performed with immunoSEQ multiplex PCR; in TCRdb, only in-frame clones are kept and a portion is missing. This sample carries some 40,000 clones, 85% to 95% of them seen once, and the ten largest clones take approximately 6.5%. CDR1 is SSHAT, CDR2 FNYEAQ, per germline (reference sequence). The CDR3 length is 14 residues. Points on this clone: The antigen is undetermined. One junction end does not reproduce the germline sequence, and a read error may be involved.

Study findings and constraints: Turning up in adjacent lung were a median roughly 50 of the top 100 tumor clones.

The source of this sequence is a female donor older than 55 with stage I lung adenocarcinoma. The chain joins TRBV7-7 to TRBJ2-2; 7 bases map to TRBD2. The material sequenced was peripheral blood, taken before any cancer treatment. The CDR3 here is CASSLARGTGELFF. CDR3 nucleotide sequence: TGTGCTAGCAGCTTAGCGCGGGGGACCGGGGAGCTGTTTTTT.